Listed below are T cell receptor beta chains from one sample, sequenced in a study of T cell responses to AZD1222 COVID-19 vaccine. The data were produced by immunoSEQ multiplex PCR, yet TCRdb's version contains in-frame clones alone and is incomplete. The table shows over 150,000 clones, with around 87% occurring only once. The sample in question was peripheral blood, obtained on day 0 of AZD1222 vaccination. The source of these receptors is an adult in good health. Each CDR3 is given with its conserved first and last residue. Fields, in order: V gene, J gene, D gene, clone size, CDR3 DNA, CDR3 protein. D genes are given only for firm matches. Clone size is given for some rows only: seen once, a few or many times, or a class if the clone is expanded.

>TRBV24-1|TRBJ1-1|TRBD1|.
TGTGCCACCAGTGATCGCCATACAGGGGCTGGAGGCACTGAAGCTTTCTTT
CATSDRHTGAGGTEAFF
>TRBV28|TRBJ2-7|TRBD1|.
TGTGCCAGCAGACGGACAGGGAAGGCCTACGAGCAGTACTTC
CASRRTGKAYEQYF
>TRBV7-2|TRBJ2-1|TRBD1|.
TGTGCCAGCAGCTTATGGACAGGCAATGAGCAGTTCTTC
CASSLWTGNEQFF
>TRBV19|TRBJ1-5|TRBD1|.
TGTGCCAGTAGTACTGGACAGGGGAGCAATCAGCCCCAGCATTTT
CASSTGQGSNQPQHF
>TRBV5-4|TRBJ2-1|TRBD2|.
TGTGCCAGCAGCCCACGTAGCGGGAGGGCCCTGGATGAGCAGTTCTTC
CASSPRSGRALDEQFF
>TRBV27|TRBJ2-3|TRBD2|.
TGTGCCAGCAGTTTATCGGCTAGCGGGCCGACAGATACGCAGTATTTT
CASSLSASGPTDTQYF
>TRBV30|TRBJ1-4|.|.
TGTGCCTGGAAAAGCATTAATGAAAAACTGTTTTTT
CAWKSINEKLFF
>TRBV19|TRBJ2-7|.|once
TGTGCCAGTAGTCCACAGGGTTACGAGCAGTACTTC
CASSPQGYEQYF
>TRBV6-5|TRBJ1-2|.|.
TGTGCCAGCAGTTACGCCCCCGGGACAAGCCCCTATGGCTACACCTTC
CASSYAPGTSPYGYTF
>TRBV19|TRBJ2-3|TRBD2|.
TGTGCCAGTAGCCTCCGGGCTAGCGGGACGGTTACTCAGTATTTT
CASSLRASGTVTQYF
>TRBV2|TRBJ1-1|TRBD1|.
TGTGCCAGCAGTAACAGGGGGGAGAACACTGAAGCTTTCTTT
CASSNRGENTEAFF
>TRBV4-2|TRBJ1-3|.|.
TGTGCCAGCAGCCAAGAACAGGTTAGCTCTGGAAACACCATATATTTT
CASSQEQVSSGNTIYF
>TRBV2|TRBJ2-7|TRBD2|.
TGTGCCAGCAGCGATCGACGGCCCGGGACTAGCGGGAGCTACGAGCAGTACTTC
CASSDRRPGTSGSYEQYF
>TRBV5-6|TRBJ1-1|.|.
TGTGCCAGCAGCTTGTACGCCAGGGGCGCTTATACTGAAGCTTTCTTT
CASSLYARGAYTEAFF
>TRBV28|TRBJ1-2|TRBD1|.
TGTGCCAGCAGTTCACGAGGAGGGGGCGACTATGGCTACACCTTC
CASSSRGGGDYGYTF
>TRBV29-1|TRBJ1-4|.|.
TGCAGCGTTGGAAGATCGGTCGGGGGTGAAAAACTGTTTTTT
CSVGRSVGGEKLFF
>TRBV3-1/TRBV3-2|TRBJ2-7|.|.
TGTGCCAGCAGCCAAGGGGGTACGGGATCGCGCGAGCAGTACTTC
CASSQGGTGSREQYF
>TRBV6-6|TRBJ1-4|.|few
TGTGCCAGCAGTCCTGGTCGGGGTAGTGAAAAACTGTTTTTT
CASSPGRGSEKLFF
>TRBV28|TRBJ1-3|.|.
TGTGCCAGCGCATCCCCTGGAAACACCATATATTTT
CASASPGNTIYF
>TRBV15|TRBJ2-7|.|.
TGTGCCACCAGCAGAGATCCAGGGGGGAGCTACGAGCAGTACTTC
CATSRDPGGSYEQYF
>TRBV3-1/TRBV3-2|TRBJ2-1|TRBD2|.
TGTGCCAGCAGCCAAGAGGGGAGGGCCACGTTCTTC
CASSQEGRATFF
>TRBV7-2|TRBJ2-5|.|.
TGTGCCAGCAGTCGACAGACTACGACGAAAGAGACCCAGTACTTC
CASSRQTTTKETQYF
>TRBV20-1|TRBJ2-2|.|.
TGCAGTGCTAGTAGGCCCAGGAGGTCCACCGGGGAGCTGTTTTTT
CSASRPRRSTGELFF
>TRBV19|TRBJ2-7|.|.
TGTGCCAGTAGTATAGTACGAGGGTACGAGCAGTACTTC
CASSIVRGYEQYF
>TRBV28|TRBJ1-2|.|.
TGTGCCAGCAGTCCACAGAAAAACTATGGCTACACCTTC
CASSPQKNYGYTF
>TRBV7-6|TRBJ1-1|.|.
TGTGCCAGCAGAGGCAATCCCTCGAACACTGAAGCTTTCTTT
CASRGNPSNTEAFF
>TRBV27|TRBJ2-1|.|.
TGTGCCAGCAGAGGACCAGCTTCCTTTTACAATGAGCAGTTCTTC
CASRGPASFYNEQFF
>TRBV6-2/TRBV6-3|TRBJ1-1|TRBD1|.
TGTGCCAGCAGTTACTCGGGACAGGGGGCGCAGAACACTGAAGCTTTCTTT
CASSYSGQGAQNTEAFF